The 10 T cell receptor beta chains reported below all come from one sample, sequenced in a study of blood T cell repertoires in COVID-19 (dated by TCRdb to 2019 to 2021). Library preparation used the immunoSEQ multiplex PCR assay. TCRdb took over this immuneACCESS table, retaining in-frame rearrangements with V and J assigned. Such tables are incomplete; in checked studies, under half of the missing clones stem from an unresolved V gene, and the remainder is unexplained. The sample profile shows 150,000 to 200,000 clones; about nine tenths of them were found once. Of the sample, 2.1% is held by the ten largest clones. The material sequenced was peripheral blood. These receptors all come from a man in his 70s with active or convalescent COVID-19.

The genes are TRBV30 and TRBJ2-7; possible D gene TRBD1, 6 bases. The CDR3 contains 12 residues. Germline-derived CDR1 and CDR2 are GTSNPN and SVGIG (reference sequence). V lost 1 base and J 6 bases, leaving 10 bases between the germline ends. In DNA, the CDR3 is TGTGCCTGGAGTGGGGGGACAACCGAGCAGTACTTC. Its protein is CAWSGGTTEQYF.

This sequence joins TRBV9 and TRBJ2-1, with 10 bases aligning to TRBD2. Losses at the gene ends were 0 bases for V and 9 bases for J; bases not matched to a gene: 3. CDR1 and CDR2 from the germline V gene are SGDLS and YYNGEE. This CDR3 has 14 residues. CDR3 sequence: CASSVVGLASEQFF. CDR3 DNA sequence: TGTGCCAGCAGCGTAGTGGGACTAGCGTCTGAGCAGTTCTTC.

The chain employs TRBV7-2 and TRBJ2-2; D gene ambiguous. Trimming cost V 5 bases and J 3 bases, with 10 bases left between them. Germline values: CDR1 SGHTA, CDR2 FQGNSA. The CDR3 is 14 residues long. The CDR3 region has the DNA TGTGCCAGCAGCCCCACTACGCACACCGGGGAGCTGTTTTTT. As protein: CASSPTTHTGELFF.

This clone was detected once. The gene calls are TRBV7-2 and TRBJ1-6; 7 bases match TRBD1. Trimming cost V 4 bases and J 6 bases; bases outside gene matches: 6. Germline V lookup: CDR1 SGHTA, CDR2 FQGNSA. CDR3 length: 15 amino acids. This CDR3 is CASSSRQGSNSPLHF. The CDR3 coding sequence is TGTGCCAGCAGCTCAAGACAGGGAAGTAATTCACCCCTCCACTTT.

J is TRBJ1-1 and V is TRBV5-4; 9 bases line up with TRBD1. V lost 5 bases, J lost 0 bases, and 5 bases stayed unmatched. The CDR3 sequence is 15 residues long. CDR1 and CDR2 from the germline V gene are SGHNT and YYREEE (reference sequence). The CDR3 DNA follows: TGTGCCAGCAGGAAGGACAGGGGCCTGAACACTGAAGCTTTCTTT. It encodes CASRKDRGLNTEAFF.

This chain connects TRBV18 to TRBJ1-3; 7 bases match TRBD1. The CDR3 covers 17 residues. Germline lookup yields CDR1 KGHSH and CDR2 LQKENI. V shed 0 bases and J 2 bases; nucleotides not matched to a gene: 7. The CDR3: CASSPPGQPITGNTIYF. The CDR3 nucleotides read TGTGCCAGCTCACCACCGGGACAGCCCATAACTGGAAACACCATATATTTT.

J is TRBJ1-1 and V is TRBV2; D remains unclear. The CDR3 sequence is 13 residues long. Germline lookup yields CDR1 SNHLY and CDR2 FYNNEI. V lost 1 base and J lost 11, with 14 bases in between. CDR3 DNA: TGTGCCAGCAGTGAAGTAAATCTAAGAGGGGCTTTCTTT. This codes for CASSEVNLRGAFF.

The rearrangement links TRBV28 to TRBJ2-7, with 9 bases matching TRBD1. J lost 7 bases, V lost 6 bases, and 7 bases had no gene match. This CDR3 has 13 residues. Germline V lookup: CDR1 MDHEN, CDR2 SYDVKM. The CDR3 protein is CASSPSTGGEQYF. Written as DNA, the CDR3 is TGTGCCAGCAGCCCCTCGACAGGGGGGGAGCAGTACTTC.

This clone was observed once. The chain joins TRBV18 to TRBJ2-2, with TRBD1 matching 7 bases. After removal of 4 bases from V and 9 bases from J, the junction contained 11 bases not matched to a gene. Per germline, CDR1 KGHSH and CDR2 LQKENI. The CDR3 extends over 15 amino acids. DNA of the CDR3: TGTGCCAGCTCACTCCGACAGGGCAAAGACCGGGAGCTGTTTTTT. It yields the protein CASSLRQGKDRELFF.

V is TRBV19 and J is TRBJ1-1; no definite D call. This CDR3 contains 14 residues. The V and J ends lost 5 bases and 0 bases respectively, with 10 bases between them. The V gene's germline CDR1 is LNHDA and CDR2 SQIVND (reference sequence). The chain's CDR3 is CASSGGRVNTEAFF. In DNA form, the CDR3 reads TGTGCCAGTAGTGGAGGACGGGTGAACACTGAAGCTTTCTTT.